The 30 T cell receptor beta chains given below trace back to one sample, sequenced in a study of CD8+ T cells in alopecia areata listed by TCRdb under 2018. Library preparation employed the immunoSEQ multiplex PCR assay. RNA was extracted from all samples and reverse transcribed into cDNA as template for TCR sequencing. In TCRdb, the immuneACCESS table is reduced to in-frame sequences with V and J assigned. These tables do not hold every clone; where another copy was compared, an unresolved V gene accounts for under half, and the others remain unexplained. For this sample there are fewer than 150,000 clones; 75% to 85% appear just once. The top ten hold around 25% of the sample. Taken with the paper, the label for time point translates to: around 4 weeks on oral tofacitinib. The treatment or condition label, as the study defines it: oral pan-JAK inhibitor, 5-10 mg twice daily. Sequences were derived from CD8+ T cells sorted from blood, sampled at week 4, from a patient treated with tofacitinib. The origin of the receptors is a human donor with alopecia areata.

J is TRBJ2-7 and V is TRBV7-9, with D maybe TRBD1 (5 bases). With 1 base removed from V and 2 bases from J, the gap between germline ends came to 9 bases. The CDR3 is 14 residues long. Per the germline V gene, CDR1 is SEHNR and CDR2 is FQNEAQ (reference sequence). CDR3 sequence: CASSLVGDPYEQYF. The CDR3 DNA is TGTGCCAGCAGCTTAGTAGGGGATCCCTACGAGCAGTACTTC.

The chain has TRBV10-2 and TRBJ1-5; D is uncertain. The CDR3 length is 13 residues. Looked up from germline, CDR1 is WSHSY and CDR2 is SAAADI. Trimming cost V 6 bases and J 4 bases, with 10 bases left between them. CDR3 bases: TGCGCCAGCAGCGACCCGTTGAATCAGCCCCAGCATTTT. The encoded protein is CASSDPLNQPQHF.

The V and J genes are TRBV19 and TRBJ1-2; no reliable D call. The V gene lost 4 bases and the J gene lost 3 bases, with 6 bases spanning the gap. CDR1 is LNHDA, CDR2 SQIVND, per germline (reference sequence). The CDR3 contains 12 residues. Here the CDR3 DNA reads TGTGCCAGTAGTACAGGCGACTATGGCTACACCTTC. This sequence encodes CASSTGDYGYTF. The variable domain in full, with the rest retrieved from reference TRBV19 and TRBJ1-2, is DGGITQSPKYLFRKEGQNVTLSCEQNLNHDAMYWYRQDPGQGLRLIYYSQIVNDFQKGDIAEGYSVSREKKESFPLTVTSAQKNPTAFYLCASSTGDYGYTFGSGTRLTVV.

The chain employs TRBV28 and TRBJ1-1; possible D gene TRBD1, 5 bases. The CDR3 spans 14 residues. The V end lost 2 bases, the J end lost 1 base, and 8 bases lay between the germline ends. Germline V gene data show CDR1 as MDHEN and CDR2 as SYDVKM. CDR3 bases: TGTGCCAGCAGTTTAAATACAGGGAACACTGAAGCTTTCTTT. This sequence encodes CASSLNTGNTEAFF.

This chain links TRBV27 with TRBJ2-7, with D uncertain. This CDR3 region has 13 residues. Trimming left V 3 bases short and J 1 base short, with 7 bases between. CDR1 is MNHEY, CDR2 SMNVEV, per germline (reference sequence). As DNA, the CDR3 is TGTGCCAGCAGTTTTCAGGAGTCCTACGAGCAGTACTTC. As protein: CASSFQESYEQYF.

The chain carries TRBV7-8 and TRBJ1-5, with D hard to call. Trimming stripped 1 base from V and 1 base from J, with 17 bases between. This CDR3 has 18 residues. Germline assignment: CDR1 SGHVS and CDR2 FQNEAQ. The CDR3 reads CASSLGSPGPLSNQPQHF. CDR3 bases: TGTGCCAGCAGCTTAGGTAGTCCAGGTCCCCTCAGCAATCAGCCCCAGCATTTT.

This clone occurred a few times. J is TRBJ2-2 and V is TRBV27; TRBD1 or TRBD2 may be the D gene (5 bases each). Germline lookup yields CDR1 MNHEY and CDR2 SMNVEV (reference sequence). With 4 bases removed from V and 0 bases from J, the gap between germline ends came to 21 bases. The CDR3 covers 19 residues. The CDR3 DNA is TGTGCCAGCAGTTCCCTGGATCCCGGGGCAGACCCGAACACCGGGGAGCTGTTTTTT. Residues: CASSSLDPGADPNTGELFF.

This clone was detected only once. The J gene is TRBJ1-1, the V gene TRBV2; 7 bases agree with TRBD1. CDR3 size: 16 residues. Germline CDR1 SNHLY, CDR2 FYNNEI. Trimming removed 4 bases from V and 1 base from J; junction bases left unmatched: 9. The CDR3 DNA follows: TGTGCCAGCAGTGGTGACAGGGATGTCGGGAACACTGAAGCTTTCTTT. Amino acid sequence: CASSGDRDVGNTEAFF.

The V and J genes are TRBV5-6 and TRBJ1-2; 8 positions agree with TRBD1. This CDR3 is built from 17 residues. J lost 6 bases, V lost 7 bases, and 20 bases had no gene match. Germline V gives CDR1 SGHDT, CDR2 YYEEEE. The CDR3 protein is CASRNLRGPTLDHGYTF. The DNA for the CDR3 is TGTGCCAGCCGAAACCTCAGGGGGCCCACTTTGGACCATGGCTACACCTTC.

The rearrangement uses TRBV7-3 and TRBJ2-5; 11 nucleotides agree with TRBD2. J gave up 3 bases and V 6 bases, and 9 bases lay outside the gene matches. Per germline, CDR1 SGHTA and CDR2 FQGTGA. The CDR3 totals 16 residues. CDR3 DNA: TGTGCCAGCAGTCTCGCTCTAGCGGGGGGCGAAGAGACCCAGTACTTC. Protein sequence: CASSLALAGGEETQYF.

The genes are TRBV7-9 and TRBJ2-3; 9 bases map to TRBD1. The germline V gene has CDR1 SEHNR and CDR2 FQNEAQ (reference sequence). Losses at the gene ends were 3 bases for V and 5 bases for J; bases not matched to a gene: 9. The CDR3 sequence is 16 residues long. CDR3 sequence reads: CASSFPGQGFEDTQYF. As DNA, the CDR3 is TGTGCCAGCAGCTTCCCGGGACAGGGTTTCGAAGATACGCAGTATTTT.

V is TRBV1 and J is TRBJ2-7; TRBD2 is the table's D call and was not checked against the DNA. TRBV1 is deemed a pseudogene. There are 18 residues in the CDR3. The CDR3 sequence: CTSSQGQAGGLSSYEQYF. CDR3 coding DNA: TGCACCAGCAGCCAAGGACAAGCGGGGGGGCTTTCCTCCTACGAGCAGTACTTC.

This clone is judged medium-sized. V usage is TRBV6-4 and J usage is TRBJ2-3; 10 bases align to TRBD2. Germline CDR1 reads MRHNA; CDR2 reads SNTAGT. The CDR3 totals 16 residues. Unmatched junction bases numbered 14, after V lost 6 bases and J lost 8 bases. The CDR3 DNA sequence: TGTGCCAGCAGCCCTAACGGAGCGGGGGGGCCTGGTACGCAGTATTTT. The encoded protein is CASSPNGAGGPGTQYF.

The chain is built from TRBV7-8 and TRBJ2-7, with TRBD1 matching 9 bases. J gave up 2 bases and V 5 bases, and 10 bases lay outside the gene matches. This CDR3 is 16 amino acids long. Per germline, CDR1 SGHVS and CDR2 FQNEAQ. The CDR3 DNA follows: TGTGCCAGCAGCGCCACCGGGACAGGGATAACCTACGAGCAGTACTTC. It yields the protein CASSATGTGITYEQYF.

The genes are TRBV7-9 and TRBJ1-2, with TRBD1 as a possible D gene (5 bases). The ends were cut back, 5 bases at V and 7 bases at J, with 20 bases in the middle. The CDR3 spans 15 residues. CDR1 and CDR2 (germline): SEHNR, FQNEAQ (reference sequence). This chain's CDR3 is CASSLPVGLSFGYTF. The DNA of the CDR3 is TGTGCCAGCAGCCTCCCGGTGGGACTGTCCTTTGGCTACACCTTC.

DNA of the CDR3: TGTGCCAGCAGTTTCCTGACAGCGAACACCGGGGAGCTGTTTTTT. Protein product: CASSFLTANTGELFF. The chain combines TRBV6-1 with TRBJ2-2, with TRBD1 as a possible D gene (5 bases). The germline V gene has CDR1 MNHNS and CDR2 SASEGT. The CDR3 loop spans 15 amino acids. V lost 5 bases, J lost 0 bases, and 10 bases lay in between.

This chain uses TRBV7-9 with TRBJ2-7, with D perhaps matching TRBD1 (6 bases). Germline-derived CDR1 and CDR2 are SEHNR and FQNEAQ (reference sequence). This CDR3 spans 15 amino acids. V dropped 4 bases and J dropped 3 bases, with 16 bases sitting between them. As DNA, the CDR3 is TGTGCCAGCAGCTATTCCCAACAGGGTCGCTACGAGCAGTACTTC. Its translation: CASSYSQQGRYEQYF. The variable domain in full, completed from reference TRBV7-9 and TRBJ2-7, reads DTGVSQNPRHKITKRGQNVTFRCDPISEHNRLYWYRQTLGQGPEFLTYFQNEAQLEKSRLLSDRFSAERPKGSFSTLEIQRTEQGDSAMYLCASSYSQQGRYEQYFGPGTRLTVT.

The chain combines TRBV5-4 with TRBJ2-5; D unclear. The CDR3 is made up of 13 amino acids. Germline V gene data show CDR1 as SGHNT and CDR2 as YYREEE (reference sequence). Trimming took off 1 base at V and 3 bases at J, with 7 bases between the two ends. CDR3 in amino acids: CASSLWTEETQYF. CDR3 in DNA: TGTGCCAGCAGCTTGTGGACGGAAGAGACCCAGTACTTC.

Points on this clone: Sequence at one end of the junction differs from germline and may be a read error. The genes are TRBV7-7 and TRBJ2-1, with a possible D match to TRBD1 (5 bases). Looked up from germline, CDR1 is SSHAT and CDR2 is FNYEAQ (reference sequence). The CDR3 is 13 amino acids. Written as DNA, the CDR3 is TGTGCTAGCAGCTTCAGACCAGGGAATGAGCAGTTCTTC. This sequence encodes CASSFRPGNEQFF.

The gene calls are TRBV11-2 and TRBJ2-3, with D maybe TRBD2 (5 bases). This CDR3 comprises 17 residues. Germline values: CDR1 SGHAT, CDR2 FQNNGV. V lost 1 base, J lost 0 bases, and 14 bases lay in between. This chain's CDR3 is CASSLALSGSSTDTQYF. Written as DNA, the CDR3 is TGTGCCAGCAGCTTAGCTCTCAGCGGTTCTAGCACAGATACGCAGTATTTT.

The sample holds a few counts of this clone. This rearrangement joins TRBV7-9 to TRBJ2-7; D remains unclear. CDR1 and CDR2 (germline): SEHNR, FQNEAQ (reference sequence). V was clipped by 8 bases and J by 0 bases, with 11 bases between them. There are 13 residues in the CDR3. The CDR3 spells CASGKDDSYEQYF. The DNA of the CDR3 is TGTGCCAGCGGAAAAGACGACTCCTACGAGCAGTACTTC.

This sequence joins TRBV2 and TRBJ2-3; 10 nucleotides agree with TRBD1. Germline V gene data show CDR1 as SNHLY and CDR2 as FYNNEI. The CDR3 is 14 amino acids. With 4 bases clipped from V and 3 bases from J, the junction kept 1 base outside the gene matches. CDR3 sequence reads: CASSGTGGTDTQYF. In DNA, the CDR3 is TGTGCCAGCAGTGGGACAGGGGGGACAGATACGCAGTATTTT. The entire variable domain, with the rest obtained from reference TRBV2 and TRBJ2-3, is as follows: EPEVTQTPSHQVTQMGQEVILRCVPISNHLYFYWYRQILGQKVEFLVSFYNNEISEKSEIFDDQFSVERPDGSNFTLKIRSTKLEDSAMYFCASSGTGGTDTQYFGPGTRLTVL.

V and J are TRBV6-6 and TRBJ1-5; D call uncertain. The germline CDR1 and CDR2 sequences are MNHNY and SVGAGI (reference sequence). The CDR3 is made up of 13 amino acids. The V end lost 2 bases, the J end lost 2 bases, and 4 bases lay between the germline ends. This CDR3 is CASSYGRNQPQHF. The CDR3 nucleotides read TGTGCCAGCAGTTACGGCCGCAATCAGCCCCAGCATTTT.

The rearrangement links TRBV6-4 to TRBJ1-2; the match to TRBD1 covers 8 bases. The V segment lost 0 bases and the J segment 8 bases; nucleotides outside the gene matches: 8. CDR1 is MRHNA and CDR2 is SNTAGT in the germline V gene. This CDR3 region has 15 residues. The CDR3 DNA is TGTGCCAGCAGTGACTCGCCCCAGGGGGCGGAGGGCTACACCTTC. Translated: CASSDSPQGAEGYTF.

The chain uses TRBV29-1 and TRBJ2-7; TRBD1 is a possible D gene (5 bases). The V and J ends lost 5 bases and 3 bases respectively, with 17 bases between them. CDR3 size: 14 residues. Germline V gene data show CDR1 as SQVTM and CDR2 as ANQGSEA. This CDR3 reads CSVSLGVGHYEQYF. CDR3 bases: TGCAGCGTTTCTTTAGGCGTGGGGCACTACGAGCAGTACTTC.

Details on this clone: One base away lies a much larger clone, so this may be a sequencing read error. The chain has TRBV7-8 and TRBJ2-7; 7 bases match TRBD1. Unmatched junction bases numbered 3, after V lost 4 bases and J lost 3 bases. The CDR3 covers 13 residues. CDR1 is SGHVS, CDR2 FQNEAQ, per germline. The CDR3 DNA sequence: TGTGCCAGCAGCTCCCGGGACAGCTACGAGCAGTACTTC. Residues: CASSSRDSYEQYF.

The chain joins TRBV7-2 to TRBJ2-3, with D unresolved. V gave up 4 bases and J gave up 6 bases, with 8 bases separating them. This CDR3 has 12 residues. Germline V gives CDR1 SGHTA, CDR2 FQGNSA. The CDR3 nucleotides are TGTGCCAGCAGCTCTGGTAGGGATACGCAGTATTTT. It yields the protein CASSSGRDTQYF.

The chain is built from TRBV29-1 and TRBJ2-3, with 8 positions matching TRBD2. The CDR3 runs 13 residues. Germline-derived CDR1 and CDR2 are SQVTM and ANQGSEA. Trimming took 4 bases from V and 1 from J; bases not matched to a gene: 1. The CDR3 nucleotides are TGCAGCGTTGCGGGAGGGGGCACAGATACGCAGTATTTT. It encodes CSVAGGGTDTQYF.

The V and J genes are TRBV27 and TRBJ2-3, with D tentatively TRBD1 (6 bases). From germline, CDR1 is MNHEY and CDR2 SMNVEV (reference sequence). Trimming left V 4 bases short and J 6 bases short, with 20 bases between. The CDR3 runs 16 residues. CDR3: CASSSTGFRLGDTQYF. In nucleotides, the CDR3 is TGTGCCAGCAGTTCGACAGGTTTCAGGTTAGGTGATACGCAGTATTTT.

Written as DNA, the CDR3 is TGTGCCAGCTCACCTAAACAGTTTCCCTACGAGCAGTACTTC. This translates into CASSPKQFPYEQYF. The rearrangement links TRBV18 to TRBJ2-7; no definite D call. The CDR3 is made up of 14 amino acids. The V end was cut by 3 bases, the J end by 2 bases, with 11 bases between. The germline V gene encodes CDR1 KGHSH and CDR2 LQKENI.